A selection of T cell receptor beta chains follows, all from one sample in a study of shared clonotypes between healthy human individuals. The repertoire was sequenced with immunoSEQ multiplex PCR; TCRdb's copy has only in-frame clones and lacks some. The sample consists of some 1,100,000 clones, approximately 80% of them appearing once. The sequenced sample consisted of memory CD4+ T cells from PBMCs. The receptors come from a man younger than 35 in good health. Some clones in this sample may be carry-over from other donors' samples. The CDR3 runs from the conserved cysteine through the conserved F or W. A D gene is named only where the DNA matches it firmly. The size of a clone is reported for some rows only, either as once, few or many, or as a class for expanded clones.

>TRBV5-4|few|TRBJ2-7|TRBD1
CASSLAFRGTGEQYF
TGTGCCAGCAGCTTGGCCTTCAGGGGGACGGGAGAGCAGTACTTC
>TRBV28|-|TRBJ2-6|-
CASSPSRGRGANVLTF
TGTGCCAGCAGTCCCTCGCGGGGGCGAGGGGCCAACGTCCTGACTTTC
>TRBV27|-|TRBJ2-7|TRBD1
CASSPTTRQGASYEQYF
TGTGCCAGCAGTCCCACAACCCGACAGGGGGCCTCCTACGAGCAGTACTTC
>TRBV29-1|once|TRBJ2-7|-
CSVISQPESYEQYF
TGCAGCGTTATTAGTCAGCCAGAATCCTACGAGCAGTACTTC
>TRBV28|once|TRBJ1-1|-
CASSPRGADTEAFF
TGTGCCAGCAGTCCACGGGGGGCGGACACTGAAGCTTTCTTT
>TRBV5-1|few|TRBJ1-1|-
CASRWAAVDTEAFF
TGCGCCAGTAGATGGGCCGCAGTGGACACTGAAGCTTTCTTT
>TRBV7-9|-|TRBJ2-1|TRBD2
CASSPVAGERINEQFF
TGTGCCAGCAGCCCAGTAGCGGGAGAGCGTATCAATGAGCAGTTCTTC
>TRBV29-1|few|TRBJ1-1|-
CSVTPGYTEAFF
TGCAGCGTGACTCCAGGGTACACTGAAGCTTTCTTT
>TRBV7-8|-|TRBJ1-2|-
CASSPQGQSYGYTF
TGTGCCAGCAGCCCACAGGGACAATCGTATGGCTACACCTTC
>TRBV6-6|-|TRBJ2-1|-
CASSYPSSNEQFF
TGTGCCAGCAGTTACCCTAGCAGCAATGAGCAGTTCTTC
>TRBV18|few|TRBJ1-4|-
CASSPRGGLHEKLFF
TGTGCCAGCTCCCCCCGGGGGGGGCTGCATGAAAAACTGTTTTTT
>TRBV4-3|once|TRBJ2-3|TRBD2
CASSRTSGSTDTQYF
TGCGCCAGCAGCCGGACTAGCGGATCCACAGATACGCAGTATTTT
>TRBV14|-|TRBJ2-2|TRBD1
CASSQTGAYGELFF
TGTGCCAGCAGCCAGACAGGGGCTTACGGGGAGCTGTTTTTT
>TRBV10-3|-|TRBJ2-7|-
CAISESGLALHEQYF
TGTGCCATCAGTGAGTCTGGGCTAGCCCTTCACGAGCAGTACTTC
>TRBV7-6|-|TRBJ1-3|-
CASSPDQGSSGNTIYF
TGTGCCAGCAGCCCCGACCAGGGGAGCTCTGGAAACACCATATATTTT
>TRBV9|-|TRBJ2-1|TRBD1
CASSVGGTGGGNEQFF
TGTGCCAGCAGCGTAGGCGGGACAGGGGGTGGGAATGAGCAGTTCTTC
>TRBV5-1|few|TRBJ2-7|-
CASSPGTRGLEQYF
TGCGCCAGCAGCCCCGGGACTAGGGGGCTCGAGCAGTACTTC
>TRBV5-1|few|TRBJ2-1|TRBD2
CASTSGRANEQFF
TGCGCCAGCACTAGCGGGAGGGCCAATGAGCAGTTCTTC
>TRBV6-5|-|TRBJ1-5|-
CASGEAGNQPQHF
TGTGCCAGCGGGGAGGCTGGCAATCAGCCCCAGCATTTT